These 31 T cell receptor beta chains came from one sample sequenced in a study of Ad26.COV2.S vaccination and SARS-CoV-2 variants. Treatment here: about 20 received Ad26.COV2.S at low or high dose, single or two shots; about 5 received placebo; per-sample allocation not given. At day 63 after the first vaccine or placebo injection, samples were drawn. Generated by immunoSEQ multiplex PCR, the TCRdb table keeps only in-frame clones and is missing some. The sample includes roughly 510,000 clones, around nine tenths of them seen just once. The sample consisted of peripheral blood, taken in a trial of Ad26.COV2.S vaccine versus placebo. The receptors shown here come from a person aged 18 to 59 who received the Ad26.COV2.S COVID-19 vaccine or a placebo.

The chain couples TRBV10-3 to TRBJ1-2, with D perhaps TRBD1 (5 bases). The V end lost 3 bases, the J end lost 5 bases, and 13 bases lay between the germline ends. CDR1 is ENHRY and CDR2 is SYGVKD in the germline V gene. The CDR3 covers 14 residues. In DNA form, the CDR3 reads TGTGCCATCAGTGATTTGGGGCCTGTGTATGGCTACACCTTC. Translating it yields CAISDLGPVYGYTF.

The chain recombines TRBV2 with TRBJ1-1; D perhaps matches TRBD1 (5 bases). The CDR3 consists of 15 residues. The germline V gene encodes CDR1 SNHLY and CDR2 FYNNEI. Trimming took 3 bases from V and 4 from J, leaving 15 bases between them. The DNA for the CDR3 is TGTGCCAGCAGTGATGAGACAGTCCGGCTCACTGAAGCTTTCTTT. Translation gives CASSDETVRLTEAFF.

Worth noting for this clone: The junction does not match germline at one end; this may be a read error. The genes are TRBV7-7 and TRBJ2-3, with TRBD2 as a possible D gene (6 bases). The CDR3 contains 13 residues. Germline CDR1 SSHAT, CDR2 FNYEAQ (reference sequence). CDR3 sequence reads: CASSLAGGDTQYF. The CDR3 bases are TGTGCTAGCAGCTTAGCCGGGGGAGATACGCAGTATTTT. The entire variable domain, with the rest obtained from reference TRBV7-7 and TRBJ2-3, is as follows: GAGVSQSPRYKVTKRGQDVTLRCDPISSHATLYWYQQALGQGPEFLTYFNYEAQPDKSGLPSDRFSAERPEGSISTLTIQRTEQRDSAMYRCASSLAGGDTQYFGPGTRLTVL.

The chain joins TRBV30 to TRBJ1-6; 7 nucleotides match TRBD1. The CDR3 loop spans 18 amino acids. CDR1 is GTSNPN and CDR2 is SVGIG in the germline V gene (reference sequence). J lost 16 bases, V lost 3 bases, and 27 bases had no gene match. The CDR3 coding sequence is TGTGCCTGGAGAAGACAGGGCAACCCTTCGATCCAGGTGGGTTCTCTCCACTTT. Protein sequence: CAWRRQGNPSIQVGSLHF. Complete variable domain (other parts from reference TRBV30 and TRBJ1-6): SQTIHQWPATLVQPVGSPLSLECTVEGTSNPNLYWYRQAAGRGLQLLFYSVGIGQISSEVPQNLSASRPQDRQFILSSKKLLLSDSGFYLCAWRRQGNPSIQVGSLHFGNGTRLTVT.

The chain has TRBV5-8 and TRBJ1-1; 8 bases align to TRBD1. Germline V lookup: CDR1 SGHTS, CDR2 YDEGEE. This CDR3 is built from 15 residues. The trim removed 0 bases at V and 5 bases at J, leaving 6 bases unmatched. CDR3 in DNA: TGTGCCAGCAGCTTGGGTGACAGGGGAGATACTGAAGCTTTCTTT. Translating gives CASSLGDRGDTEAFF.

The gene calls are TRBV5-8 and TRBJ2-5; possibly TRBD1 for D (6 bases). CDR3 length equals 12 residues. V shed 1 base and J shed 5 bases, with 6 bases lying between them. Germline V gene sequence: CDR1 SGHTS, CDR2 YDEGEE. CDR3 DNA: TGTGCCAGCAGCTTGCAGGGGGAGACCCAGTACTTC. Amino acids: CASSLQGETQYF.

Points on this clone: This CDR3 is also generated by other DNA sequences in the sample. This rearrangement joins TRBV20-1 to TRBJ1-1; no reliable D call. The CDR3 spans 11 residues. Germline V lookup: CDR1 DFQATT, CDR2 SNEGSKA (reference sequence). V shed 3 bases and J shed 5 bases, with 7 bases lying between them. The CDR3 sequence is CSASRGTEAFF. The CDR3 region has the DNA TGCAGTGCTAGTCGTGGAACTGAAGCTTTCTTT.

This sequence joins TRBV6-5 and TRBJ1-6; 9 bases agree with TRBD1. V lost 2 bases, J lost 9 bases, and 2 bases stayed unmatched. CDR3 size: 14 residues. Germline CDR1 is MNHEY and CDR2 is SVGAGI. CDR3: CASSYGTGISPLHF. CDR3 DNA: TGTGCCAGCAGTTACGGGACAGGGATTTCACCCCTCCACTTT.

This sequence joins TRBV21-1 and TRBJ1-6; the table gives TRBD1 as D, unverified against the DNA. TRBV21-1 is tagged as a pseudogene. There are 12 residues in the CDR3. The CDR3 is CASSPRQISLHF. The CDR3 bases are TGTGCCAGCAGCCCCCGACAGATCTCCCTCCACTTT.

This chain uses TRBV9 with TRBJ1-2, with 11 nucleotides matching TRBD1. The germline V gene has CDR1 SGDLS and CDR2 YYNGEE. The CDR3 has 15 residues. Trimming at V came to 3 bases and at J to 4 bases, leaving 5 bases not matched to a gene. The DNA of the CDR3 is TGTGCCAGCAGCGGGACAGGGGGCAAAGTCTATGGCTACACCTTC. Translated, it gives CASSGTGGKVYGYTF.

J is TRBJ2-7 and V is TRBV28, with 8 positions matching TRBD1. Trimming took 5 bases from V and 6 from J; bases not matched to a gene: 6. In germline, CDR1 is MDHEN, CDR2 SYDVKM. CDR3 size: 13 residues. CDR3: CASSPADRAEQYF. The CDR3 DNA reads TGTGCCAGCAGTCCAGCGGACAGGGCCGAGCAGTACTTC.

The rearrangement links TRBV30 to TRBJ2-2; 11 bases line up with TRBD2. The CDR3 length is 17 residues. CDR1 GTSNPN and CDR2 SVGIG come from the germline V gene (reference sequence). V lost 3 bases and J lost 5; bases outside the gene matches: 11. The DNA for the CDR3 is TGTGCCTGGAGCAGGCTAGCGGGAGGCCGCCGAACCGGGGAGCTGTTTTTT. The encoded protein is CAWSRLAGGRRTGELFF.

The chain combines TRBV28 with TRBJ1-1; 8 nucleotides match TRBD1. The CDR3 has 15 residues. CDR1 is MDHEN and CDR2 is SYDVKM in the germline V gene. Trimming at V came to 4 bases and at J to 3 bases, leaving 7 bases not matched to a gene. In nucleotides, the CDR3 is TGTGCCAGCAGTTCCTGGACAGGGAGGGACACTGAAGCTTTCTTT. It specifies CASSSWTGRDTEAFF.

This clone has only a few counts. The chain recombines TRBV27 with TRBJ2-7; TRBD2 matches at 12 bases. Germline V gene data show CDR1 as MNHEY and CDR2 as SMNVEV (reference sequence). The CDR3 loop spans 15 amino acids. V gave up 2 bases and J gave up 2 bases; unmatched junction bases: 1. The CDR3 coding sequence is TGTGCCAGCAGTTTAGGACTAGCGGGGACCTACGAGCAGTACTTC. This gives the protein CASSLGLAGTYEQYF.

The rearrangement links TRBV7-2 to TRBJ2-3; 8 nucleotides agree with TRBD2. CDR1 is SGHTA and CDR2 is FQGNSA in the germline V gene. The V and J ends lost 1 base and 1 base, in that order; junction bases with no gene match: 4. The CDR3 is 16 amino acids. CDR3 coding DNA: TGTGCCAGCAGCTTAGGGACTAGCTCTCGCACAGATACGCAGTATTTT. Translated: CASSLGTSSRTDTQYF.

The V and J genes are TRBV6-4 and TRBJ1-6, with unresolved D. Germline CDR1 MRHNA, CDR2 SNTAGT. The CDR3 sequence is 13 residues long. V was trimmed by 4 bases and J by 10 bases, leaving 11 bases between them. The CDR3 here is CASSVQPLSPLHF. The CDR3 DNA reads TGTGCCAGCAGTGTACAGCCACTATCACCCCTCCACTTT.

The V and J genes are TRBV5-1 and TRBJ2-7, with D perhaps given as TRBD1 or TRBD2 (5 bases each). Trimming stripped 1 base from V and 3 bases from J, with 23 bases between. CDR1 is SGHRS, CDR2 YFSETQ, per germline. The CDR3 totals 18 residues. CDR3 DNA sequence: TGCGCCAGCAGCTTGCGGGGCCCCACTGTGGGGACGGACTACGAGCAGTACTTC. This encodes CASSLRGPTVGTDYEQYF.

The chain employs TRBV5-1 and TRBJ1-2, with D unclear. The CDR3 runs 14 residues. Per germline, CDR1 SGHRS and CDR2 YFSETQ. V lost 7 bases to trimming and J lost 0 bases, with 13 bases between them. In nucleotides, the CDR3 is TGCGCCAGCCGGCTAGAAGGATCTAACTATGGCTACACCTTC. Translating it yields CASRLEGSNYGYTF.

The chain links TRBV4-2 to TRBJ2-2; D unclear. Trimming pared 3 bases from V and 4 bases from J, leaving 15 bases between. The CDR3 extends over 16 amino acids. In germline, CDR1 is LGHNA, CDR2 YNFKEQ. CDR3 in DNA: TGTGCCAGCAGCCAGATCGTGATACAGTTCACCGGGGAGCTGTTTTTT. Its translation: CASSQIVIQFTGELFF.

The rearrangement joins TRBV6-5 to TRBJ1-1, with TRBD1 matching over 11 bases. The CDR3 totals 13 residues. The V gene's germline CDR1 is MNHEY and CDR2 SVGAGI. Trimming took 4 bases from V and 6 from J; bases not matched to a gene: 1. The CDR3 sequence is CASSWGQGAEAFF. In DNA, the CDR3 is TGTGCCAGCAGTTGGGGACAGGGGGCTGAAGCTTTCTTT.

In this sample, this clone turned up a few times. The chain links TRBV30 to TRBJ1-3; D possibly corresponds to TRBD1 (5 bases). The CDR3 covers 13 residues. The germline V gene has CDR1 GTSNPN and CDR2 SVGIG (reference sequence). Trimming cost V 7 bases and J 1 base, with 11 bases left between them. CDR3 bases: TGTGCCTTGGGAGGGGAATCTGGAAACACCATATATTTT. Its protein is CALGGESGNTIYF.

V gene TRBV4-2 combines with J gene TRBJ2-1; 10 nucleotides agree with TRBD2. CDR3 length: 15 residues. Germline values: CDR1 LGHNA, CDR2 YNFKEQ. With 3 bases clipped from V and 4 bases from J, the junction kept 3 bases outside the gene matches. CDR3 protein: CASSQSTSGYNEQFF. CDR3 DNA: TGTGCCAGCAGCCAGTCGACTAGCGGGTACAATGAGCAGTTCTTC.

The chain is built from TRBV18 and TRBJ2-6; a possible D gene is TRBD1 (6 bases). This CDR3 is 17 amino acids long. Germline V gene data show CDR1 as KGHSH and CDR2 as LQKENI. Trimming pared 3 bases from V and 6 bases from J, leaving 18 bases between. The CDR3 DNA reads as TGTGCCAGCTCACCCAAATCACAACAGGGCCCGGCCAACGTCCTGACTTTC. This codes for CASSPKSQQGPANVLTF.

This rearrangement joins TRBV11-2 to TRBJ1-1; 8 bases match TRBD1. The CDR3 is 17 amino acids. V shed 1 base and J 9 bases; nucleotides not matched to a gene: 16. CDR1 SGHAT and CDR2 FQNNGV come from the germline V gene. Here the CDR3 DNA reads TGTGCCAGCAGCTTAGCTACAGGGGGTGGCCCCCAACGAAAAGCTTTCTTT. Translation gives CASSLATGGGPQRKAFF.

This chain uses TRBV6-4 with TRBJ2-2, with a tentative D call TRBD1 (6 bases). Trimming took 6 bases from V and 7 from J, leaving 15 bases between them. CDR3 length equals 14 residues. Germline CDR1 is MRHNA and CDR2 is SNTAGT. The CDR3 sequence is CASRPGASVGELFF. As DNA, the CDR3 is TGTGCCAGCAGGCCAGGGGCTAGTGTCGGGGAGCTGTTTTTT.

In this sample, this clone turned up once. The chain employs TRBV5-5 and TRBJ2-3, with TRBD1 identical over 7 bases. The CDR3 has 15 residues. V gave up 2 bases and J gave up 2 bases; unmatched junction bases: 5. The germline gives CDR1 SGHKS, CDR2 YYEKEE (reference sequence). DNA of the CDR3: TGTGCCAGCAGCTTAGGGGGCACGATCACAGATACGCAGTATTTT. Translation gives CASSLGGTITDTQYF.

In its sample, this clone was seen a few times. The chain recombines TRBV28 with TRBJ2-7, with D tentatively TRBD1 (6 bases). With 10 bases removed from V and 2 bases from J, the gap between germline ends came to 12 bases. This CDR3 spans 12 amino acids. Germline V gives CDR1 MDHEN, CDR2 SYDVKM. The DNA for the CDR3 is TGTGCCATTTCCGGGACAACCTACGAGCAGTACTTC. Translating it yields CAISGTTYEQYF. Full variable domain (rest looked up from reference TRBV28 and TRBJ2-7): DVKVTQSSRYLVKRTGEKVFLECVQDMDHENMFWYRQDPGLGLRLIYFSYDVKMKEKGDIPEGYSVSREKKERFSLILESASTNQTSMYLCAISGTTYEQYFGPGTRLTVT.

The chain recombines TRBV14 with TRBJ2-2, with D unresolved. The CDR3 runs 16 residues. The germline V gene has CDR1 SGHDN and CDR2 FVKESK. The V end was cut by 4 bases, the J end by 7 bases, with 19 bases between. The CDR3 DNA reads as TGTGCCAGCAGCCCCCCCGGTCTCGGAAATGTCGGGGAGCTGTTTTTT. Its translation: CASSPPGLGNVGELFF.

This clone occurred once. This chain connects TRBV29-1 to TRBJ2-5; D may be TRBD2 (5 bases). The germline V and J ends were trimmed by 6 bases and 3 bases, with 11 bases remaining between them. Germline CDR1 reads SQVTM; CDR2 reads ANQGSEA. The CDR3 spans 12 residues. CDR3 nucleotide sequence: TGCAGCGTGAACCCCGGGGAAGAGACCCAGTACTTC. This codes for CSVNPGEETQYF.

The chain recombines TRBV28 with TRBJ2-5; a weak D match, TRBD2 (6 bases). V shed 6 bases and J shed 5 bases, with 13 bases lying between them. CDR1 and CDR2 (germline): MDHEN, SYDVKM. CDR3 size: 13 residues. The CDR3 protein is CASRYPSGETQYF. The CDR3 DNA sequence: TGTGCCAGCAGGTACCCGAGCGGGGAGACCCAGTACTTC.

The chain carries TRBV15 and TRBJ1-2; 9 bases map to TRBD1. The V and J ends lost 3 bases and 7 bases, in that order; junction bases with no gene match: 9. The CDR3 is 15 amino acids. From germline, CDR1 is LNHNV and CDR2 YYDKDF (reference sequence). CDR3 nucleotides: TGTGCCACCAGCAGGGGGGAACAGGGGGCTGTTGGCTACACCTTC. It translates to CATSRGEQGAVGYTF.